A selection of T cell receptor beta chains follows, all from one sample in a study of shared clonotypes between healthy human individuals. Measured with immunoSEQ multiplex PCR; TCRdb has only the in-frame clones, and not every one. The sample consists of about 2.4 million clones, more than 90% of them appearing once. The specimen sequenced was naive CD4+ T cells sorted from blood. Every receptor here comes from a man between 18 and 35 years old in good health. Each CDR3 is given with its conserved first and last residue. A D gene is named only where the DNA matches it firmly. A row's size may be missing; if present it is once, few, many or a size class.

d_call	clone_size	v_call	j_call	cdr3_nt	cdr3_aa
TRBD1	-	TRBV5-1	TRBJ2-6	TGCGCCAGCAGCTCGAAGGGACAGGGAAAAATGGAGTCCTCTGGGGCCAACGTCCTGACTTTC	CASSSKGQGKMESSGANVLTF
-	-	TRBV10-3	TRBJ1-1	TGTGCCATCAGTGAGTCGAGCAACACTGAAGCTTTCTTT	CAISESSNTEAFF
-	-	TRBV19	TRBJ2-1	TGTGCCAGTAGTTCCATGGACTGGGACAATGAGCAGTTCTTC	CASSSMDWDNEQFF
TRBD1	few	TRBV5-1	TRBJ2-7	TGCGCCAGCAGCTCGACAGGGTCCTACGAGCAGTACTTC	CASSSTGSYEQYF
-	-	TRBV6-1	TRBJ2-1	TGTGCCAGCAGTGAAGCCAGTCCCGGGACCATTTCCTACAATGAGCAGTTCTTC	CASSEASPGTISYNEQFF
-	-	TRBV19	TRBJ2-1	TGTGCCAGCTCCAGAAACTTATTCAATGAGCAGTTCTTC	CASSRNLFNEQFF
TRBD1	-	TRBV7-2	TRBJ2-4	TGTGCCAGCAGCTTAGCGGGACAGGGAAACATTCAGTACTTC	CASSLAGQGNIQYF
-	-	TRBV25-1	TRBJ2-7	TGTGCCAGCAGTGAATCATTCGGGAGAGGGGTCTCCTACGAGCAGTACTTC	CASSESFGRGVSYEQYF
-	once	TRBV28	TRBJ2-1	TGTGCCAGCTCTGAGGGGTTCTACAATGAGCAGTTCTTC	CASSEGFYNEQFF
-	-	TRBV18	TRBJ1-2	TGTGCCAGCTCACCCGGGAGAGCTAACTATGGCTACACCTTC	CASSPGRANYGYTF
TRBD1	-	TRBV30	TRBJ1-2	TGTGCCTGGGATTTCCGGGACAGGGATTTTGATGGCTACACCTTC	CAWDFRDRDFDGYTF
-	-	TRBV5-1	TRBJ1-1	TGCGCCAGCAGCTTGGTTTTCCGGGGGCACCCTGAAGCTTTCTTT	CASSLVFRGHPEAFF
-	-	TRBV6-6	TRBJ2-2	TGTGCCAGCAGTTACTATTCCCGGGGGGCCACCGGGGAGCTGTTTTTT	CASSYYSRGATGELFF
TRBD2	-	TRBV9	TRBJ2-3	TGTGCCAGCAGCGTAGGTGTTAGCGGGGGAACAGATACGCAGTATTTT	CASSVGVSGGTDTQYF